In its sample, the clone carrying this T cell receptor (beta chain) was seen many times. Its target is unknown. Researchers prepared the TCRbeta library using unique molecular identifiers, the study reports. TCRdb passed the PCR reads through MiXCR, listing each CDR3 protein once. Among around 200,000 distinct CDR3 sequences listed, approximately 8.4% were seen once. This sample was taken from a study of T-cell reconstitution after alpha-beta-depleted transplantation in children. General study points: Alpha-beta T cells present about two months after transplant were reported to originate from several hundred expanded graft clones. Some patients owed their high day-60 TCRbeta diversity to surviving recipient T cells and thymic progenitors.

J gave up 5 bases and V 6 bases, and 4 bases lay outside the gene matches. The CDR3 consists of 13 residues. The sequence derives from a male patient between 2 and 9 years old who had a stem cell transplant for acute myeloid leukemia, so the T cells may come from the graft donor. The sample was PBMCs, mostly from graft donor cells, taken 360 days after TCRalphabeta/CD19-depleted stem cell transplant. V gene TRBV12-3 or TRBV12-4 combines with J gene TRBJ1-2; 9 nucleotides line up with TRBD1. CDR3 amino acids: CASSRGQGYGYTF. CDR3 nucleotide sequence: TGTGCCAGCAGCCGGGGACAGGGATATGGCTACACCTTC.